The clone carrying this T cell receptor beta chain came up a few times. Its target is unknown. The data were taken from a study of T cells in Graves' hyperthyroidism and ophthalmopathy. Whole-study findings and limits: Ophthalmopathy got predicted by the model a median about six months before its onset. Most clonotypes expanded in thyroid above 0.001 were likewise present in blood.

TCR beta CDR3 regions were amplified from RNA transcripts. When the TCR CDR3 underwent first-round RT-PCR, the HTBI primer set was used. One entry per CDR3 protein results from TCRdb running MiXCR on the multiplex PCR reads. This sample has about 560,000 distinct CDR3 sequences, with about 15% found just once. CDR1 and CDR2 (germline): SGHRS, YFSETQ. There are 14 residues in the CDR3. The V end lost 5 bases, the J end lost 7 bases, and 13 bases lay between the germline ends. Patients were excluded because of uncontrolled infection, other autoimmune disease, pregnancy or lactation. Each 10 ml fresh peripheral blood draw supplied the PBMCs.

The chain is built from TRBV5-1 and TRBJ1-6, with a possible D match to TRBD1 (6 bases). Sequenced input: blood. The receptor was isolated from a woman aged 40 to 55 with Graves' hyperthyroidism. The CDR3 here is CASREQGPNSPLHF. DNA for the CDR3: TGCGCCAGCAGGGAACAGGGCCCCAATTCACCCCTCCACTTT. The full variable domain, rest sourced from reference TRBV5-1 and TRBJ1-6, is KAGVTQTPRYLIKTRGQQVTLSCSPISGHRSVSWYQQTPGQGLQFLFEYFSETQRNKGNFPGRFSGRQFSNSRSEMNVSTLELGDSALYLCASREQGPNSPLHFGNGTRLTVT.